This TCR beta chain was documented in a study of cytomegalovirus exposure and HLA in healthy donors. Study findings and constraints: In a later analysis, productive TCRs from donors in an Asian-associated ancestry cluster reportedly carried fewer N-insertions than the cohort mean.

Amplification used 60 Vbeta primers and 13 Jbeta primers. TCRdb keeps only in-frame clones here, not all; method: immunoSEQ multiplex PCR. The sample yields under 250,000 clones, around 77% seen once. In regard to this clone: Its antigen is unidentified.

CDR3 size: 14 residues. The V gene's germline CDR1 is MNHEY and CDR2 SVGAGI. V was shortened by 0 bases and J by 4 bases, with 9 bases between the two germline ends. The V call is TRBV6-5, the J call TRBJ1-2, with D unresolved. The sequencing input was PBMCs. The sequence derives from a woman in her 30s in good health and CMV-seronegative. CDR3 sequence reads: CASSYSSYGYGYTF. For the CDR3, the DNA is TGTGCCAGCAGTTACTCAAGTTACGGCTATGGCTACACCTTC.